This is a list of T cell receptor beta chains from one sample in a study of shared clonotypes between healthy human individuals. Here immunoSEQ multiplex PCR was the method, and the copy in TCRdb shows in-frame clones only, minus some. There are 100,000 to 130,000 clones in the sample; approximately 70% occur only once, and approximately 25% lies in the top ten. Sequencing was carried out using memory CD8+ T cells sorted from blood. Receptor source: a woman aged 25 to 39 in good health. CDR3s include the opening cysteine and the closing phenylalanine or tryptophan. The order of the fields is V gene, J gene, clone size, D gene, CDR3 DNA, CDR3 protein. A D gene is named only where the DNA matches it firmly. A clone size is listed for some rows: how often the clone was seen (once, few, many), or a class if it is expanded.

>TRBV6-1|TRBJ1-1|once|TRBD1
TGTGCCAGCAGTGAGGTTTTGGGACAGGGAGGTTCTGAAGCTTTCTTT
CASSEVLGQGGSEAFF
>TRBV9|TRBJ2-7|once|.
TGTGCCAGCAGCGTTCATGGGGCTTCCTACGAGCAGTACTTC
CASSVHGASYEQYF
>TRBV6-5|TRBJ2-1|.|TRBD1
TGTGCCAGTAAGGGACAGGGATTGAGTGAGCAGTTCTTC
CASKGQGLSEQFF
>TRBV6-4|TRBJ2-2|.|TRBD1
TGTGCCAGCAGAGGAGGACAGGGAAGTACCGGGGAGCTGTTTTTT
CASRGGQGSTGELFF
>TRBV9|TRBJ2-5|once|.
TGTGCCAGCAGCGTAGCCGGCACAGAAGAGACCCAGTACTTC
CASSVAGTEETQYF
>TRBV7-9|TRBJ1-2|.|.
TGTGCCAGCAGCTTGCCAGTCCGCTACACCTTC
CASSLPVRYTF
>TRBV28|TRBJ2-1|.|TRBD1
TGTGCCAGCAGTTTCGGGACAGGGGCGATAAATGAGCAGTTCTTC
CASSFGTGAINEQFF
>TRBV2|TRBJ2-4|.|.
TGTGCCAGCACCCAAGCAGGGAATGTAGCCAAAAACATTCAGTACTTC
CASTQAGNVAKNIQYF
>TRBV20-1|TRBJ2-7|.|.
TGCAGTGCTGACCCTACACGCGAGCAGTACTTC
CSADPTREQYF
>TRBV2|TRBJ1-2|few|.
TGTGCCAGCGTAGACTACACCTTC
CASVDYTF
>TRBV19|TRBJ1-1|.|TRBD1
TGTGCCAGTAGTTGGACAGGAGGGACTGAAGCTTTCTTT
CASSWTGGTEAFF
>TRBV10-1|TRBJ2-2|.|TRBD1
TGCGCCAGCAGAACCGGGACAGGGGGCGCAAACACCGGGGAGCTGTTTTTT
CASRTGTGGANTGELFF
>TRBV30|TRBJ1-2|many|TRBD1
TGTGCCTGGAGTGGGACAGGACTTTTCAACTATGGCTACACCTTC
CAWSGTGLFNYGYTF
>TRBV29-1|TRBJ2-5|.|TRBD2
TGCAGCGTTGACGTAGTTGCAACTAGCGGGATCCAAGAGACCCAGTACTTC
CSVDVVATSGIQETQYF
>TRBV6-5|TRBJ1-2|.|.
TGTGCCAGCAGTTACCGCCGGCGGGGCTATGGCTACACCTTC
CASSYRRRGYGYTF
>TRBV7-9|TRBJ2-1|.|.
TGTGCCAGCAGCTCCGATCTAGCGACCCTAGTCTACAATGAGCAGTTCTTC
CASSSDLATLVYNEQFF
>TRBV5-1|TRBJ2-1|.|TRBD2
TGCGCCAGCAGCTTGGATAGCGGGAGTCCGGGGAATGAGCAGTTCTTC
CASSLDSGSPGNEQFF
>TRBV11-3|TRBJ2-1|.|.
TGTGCCAGCAGCTCCGTCGGCTATGAGCAGTTCTTC
CASSSVGYEQFF
>TRBV7-2|TRBJ1-5|.|.
TGTGCCAGCAGCTTAGCCGCGGGGCCGATTAATCAGCCCCAGCATTTT
CASSLAAGPINQPQHF
>TRBV10-3|TRBJ2-1|.|TRBD1
TGTGCCATCAGTGATGGTACAGGGGGGTACAATGAGCAGTTCTTC
CAISDGTGGYNEQFF
>TRBV2|TRBJ2-4|.|.
TGTGCCAGCACCCGGGCGGGTGACACAGCCAAAAACATTCAGTACTTC
CASTRAGDTAKNIQYF
>TRBV6-1|TRBJ2-2|.|.
TGTGCCAGCAGTGAATTGGTGGGAACGAACACCGGGGAGCTGTTTTTT
CASSELVGTNTGELFF
>TRBV25-1|TRBJ2-7|.|.
TGTGCCAGCAACCCCCCGGGACCAACCCACGAGCAGTACTTC
CASNPPGPTHEQYF
>TRBV5-4|TRBJ2-7|many|.
TGTGCCAGCAGCCTCGCGATTGCTTCAGTCTACGAGCAGTACTTC
CASSLAIASVYEQYF
>TRBV29-1|TRBJ2-1|many|TRBD2
TGCAGCGGCAAACTAGCGGGAGAAGCCAATGAGCAGTTCTTC
CSGKLAGEANEQFF
>TRBV6-5|TRBJ1-4|.|.
TGTGCCAGCAGTTTCACAACGAGCCCCGAAAAACTGTTTTTT
CASSFTTSPEKLFF
>TRBV7-3|TRBJ2-7|.|.
TGTGCCAGCAGAGGGCCTCCGCCACGGGGCTGCTACGAGCAGTACTTC
CASRGPPPRGCYEQYF
>TRBV21-1|TRBJ2-3|.|.
TGTGCCAGCAGCCCCCGGCTAGCGGAATACACAGATACGCAGTATTTT
CASSPRLAEYTDTQYF
>TRBV7-2|TRBJ2-7|.|.
TGTGCCAGCAGCTGGCCAGTAAGTGGGCACGAGCAGTACTTC
CASSWPVSGHEQYF
>TRBV6-5|TRBJ2-1|.|.
TGTGCCAGCAGTTACACCCAACGTGGCAATGAGCAGTTCTTC
CASSYTQRGNEQFF
>TRBV19|TRBJ1-2|.|.
TGTGCCAGTAGTATACGGGGAGAAGATGGCTACACCTTC
CASSIRGEDGYTF
>TRBV28|TRBJ2-7|many|.
TGTGCCAGCAGTTTGTTTGGGAGAACCTACGAGCAGTACTTC
CASSLFGRTYEQYF
>TRBV6-1|TRBJ2-2|.|.
TGTGCCAGCAGTGAATTCCCGAGAAGGGGAGAGACGAACACCGGGGAGCTGTTTTTT
CASSEFPRRGETNTGELFF
>TRBV27|TRBJ2-7|.|TRBD2
TGTGCCAGCAGTCCACGGGGGGCCTACGAGCAGTACTTC
CASSPRGAYEQYF
>TRBV6-1|TRBJ2-3|.|.
TGTGCCAGCTGCTCAGCGCCCAGCACAGATACGCAGTATTTT
CASCSAPSTDTQYF
>TRBV7-9|TRBJ1-1|.|.
TGTGCCAGCAGCTTAGCGCTTGTGAACACTGAAGCTTTCTTT
CASSLALVNTEAFF
>TRBV27|TRBJ2-7|once|TRBD2
TGTGCCAGCAGTTTATCGTGGGTAGCGGGAGTCGAGCAGTACTTC
CASSLSWVAGVEQYF
>TRBV19|TRBJ1-1|.|.
TGTGCCAGTAGTATGGTTCGGGGGTTGAACACTGAAGCTTTCTTT
CASSMVRGLNTEAFF
>TRBV19|TRBJ1-1|few|TRBD1
TGTGCCAGTAGTATAGCGAGACAGGGCGGATTCTTGAACACTGAAGCTTTCTTT
CASSIARQGGFLNTEAFF
>TRBV5-6|TRBJ2-7|.|.
TGTGCCAGCAGCTTAAATAACTACTACGAGCAGTACTTC
CASSLNNYYEQYF
>TRBV2|TRBJ2-7|.|TRBD2
TGTGCCAGCAGGTTAGCGGGAGGGAGATACGAGCAGTACTTC
CASRLAGGRYEQYF
>TRBV6-4|TRBJ1-2|.|.
TGTGCCAGCAGCCCGGGTACCTTACAGGGAGACCTTGGCTACACCTTC
CASSPGTLQGDLGYTF
>TRBV5-4|TRBJ2-1|.|TRBD2
TGTGCCAGCAGTTTGGGTACTAGCGGGAGTTACAATGAGCAGTTCTTC
CASSLGTSGSYNEQFF
>TRBV19|TRBJ2-5|.|TRBD2
TGTGCCAGTAGTACAGCGGGCGGGAGAGGGGAGACCCAGTACTTC
CASSTAGGRGETQYF
>TRBV28|TRBJ1-1|.|TRBD1
TGTGCCAGCAGTATCTCCGGGACAGAAGTTTCTGAAGCTTTCTTT
CASSISGTEVSEAFF
>TRBV28|TRBJ2-1|.|.
TGTGCCAGCAGTTTTTGGAGGAGCTCCTACAATGAGCAGTTCTTC
CASSFWRSSYNEQFF
>TRBV5-4|TRBJ2-7|.|.
TGTGCCAGCAGCAACCTCTACGAGCAGTACTTC
CASSNLYEQYF
>TRBV6-4|TRBJ2-3|few|TRBD1
TGTGCCAGTTCCGGGACAGGGGGTTCGGATACGCAGTATTTT
CASSGTGGSDTQYF
>TRBV10-3|TRBJ1-2|.|TRBD1
TGTGCCATCAGCGAAACGGGACAGGTGGATACAGGCACCTTC
CAISETGQVDTGTF
>TRBV7-8|TRBJ2-7|.|.
TGTGCCAGCGGAGGCTTGGACAGCTCCTACGAGCAGTACTTC
CASGGLDSSYEQYF
>TRBV7-6|TRBJ2-7|.|.
TGTGCCAGCAGCTATTATGGCCCGCACCACGAGCAGTACTTC
CASSYYGPHHEQYF
>TRBV7-8|TRBJ1-3|once|.
TGTGCCAGCAGCTTAGAATACGGTTACTCTGGAAACACCATATATTTT
CASSLEYGYSGNTIYF
>TRBV30|TRBJ2-6|few|TRBD2
TGTGCCTGGAGTGTATCCGGGGAGGGGCTAGCTGGGGCCAACGTCCTGACTTTC
CAWSVSGEGLAGANVLTF